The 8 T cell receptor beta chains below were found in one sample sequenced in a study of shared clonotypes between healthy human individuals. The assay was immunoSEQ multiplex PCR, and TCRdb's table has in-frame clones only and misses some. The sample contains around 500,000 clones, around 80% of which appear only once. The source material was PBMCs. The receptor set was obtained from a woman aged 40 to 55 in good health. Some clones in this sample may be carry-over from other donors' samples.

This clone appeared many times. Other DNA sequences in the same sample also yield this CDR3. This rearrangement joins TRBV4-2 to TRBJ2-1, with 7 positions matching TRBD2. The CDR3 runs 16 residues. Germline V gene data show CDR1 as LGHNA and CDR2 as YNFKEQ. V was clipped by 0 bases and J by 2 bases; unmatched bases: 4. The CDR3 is CASSQDAGEPYNEQFF. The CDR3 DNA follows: TGTGCCAGCAGCCAAGACGCGGGAGAACCCTACAATGAGCAGTTCTTC.

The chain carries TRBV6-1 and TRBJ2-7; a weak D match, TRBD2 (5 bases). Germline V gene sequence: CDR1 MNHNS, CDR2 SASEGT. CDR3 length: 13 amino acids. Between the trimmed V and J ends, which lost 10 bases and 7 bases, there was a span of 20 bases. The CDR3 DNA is TGTGCCATCTCGAGGGCTCCTTTAAGGGAGCAGTACTTC. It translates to CAISRAPLREQYF.

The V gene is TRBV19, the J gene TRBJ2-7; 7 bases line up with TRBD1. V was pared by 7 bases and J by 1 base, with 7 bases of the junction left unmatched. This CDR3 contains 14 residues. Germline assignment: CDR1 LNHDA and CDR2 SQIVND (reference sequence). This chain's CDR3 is CASKRGQGSYEQYF. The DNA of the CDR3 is TGTGCCAGTAAGAGGGGGCAAGGGTCCTACGAGCAGTACTTC.

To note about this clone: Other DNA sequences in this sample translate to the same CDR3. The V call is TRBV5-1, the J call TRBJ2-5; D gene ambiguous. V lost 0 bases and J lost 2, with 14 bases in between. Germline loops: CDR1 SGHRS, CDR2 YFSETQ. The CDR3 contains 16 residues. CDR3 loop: CASSLGGQASQETQYF. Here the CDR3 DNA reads TGCGCCAGCAGCTTGGGCGGTCAGGCATCTCAAGAGACCCAGTACTTC.

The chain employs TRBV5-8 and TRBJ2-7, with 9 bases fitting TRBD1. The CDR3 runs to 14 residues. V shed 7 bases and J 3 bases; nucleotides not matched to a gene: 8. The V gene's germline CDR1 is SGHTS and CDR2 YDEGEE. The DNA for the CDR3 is TGTGCCAGCGGCCGGGACAGGGTGGTCTACGAGCAGTACTTC. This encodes CASGRDRVVYEQYF.

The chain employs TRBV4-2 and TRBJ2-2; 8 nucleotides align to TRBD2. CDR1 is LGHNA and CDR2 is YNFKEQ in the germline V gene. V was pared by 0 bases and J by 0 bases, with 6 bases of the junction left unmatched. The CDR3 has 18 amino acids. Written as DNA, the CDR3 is TGTGCCAGCAGCCAAGACCCCTTTAGCGGGGCGAACACCGGGGAGCTGTTTTTT. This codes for CASSQDPFSGANTGELFF.

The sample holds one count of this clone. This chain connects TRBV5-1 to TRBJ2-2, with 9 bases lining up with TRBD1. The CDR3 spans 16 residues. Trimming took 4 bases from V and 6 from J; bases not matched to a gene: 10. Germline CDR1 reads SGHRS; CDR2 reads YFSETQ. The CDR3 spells CASSSTGGGYAGELFF. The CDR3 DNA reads TGCGCCAGCAGCAGCACAGGGGGCGGGTATGCCGGGGAGCTGTTTTTT. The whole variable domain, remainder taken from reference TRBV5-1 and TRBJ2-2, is KAGVTQTPRYLIKTRGQQVTLSCSPISGHRSVSWYQQTPGQGLQFLFEYFSETQRNKGNFPGRFSGRQFSNSRSEMNVSTLELGDSALYLCASSSTGGGYAGELFFGEGSRLTVL.

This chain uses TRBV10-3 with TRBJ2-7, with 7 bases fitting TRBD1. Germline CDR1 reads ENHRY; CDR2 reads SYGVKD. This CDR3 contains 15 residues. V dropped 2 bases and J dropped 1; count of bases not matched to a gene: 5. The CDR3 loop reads CAISEEVTGSYEQYF. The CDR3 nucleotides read TGTGCCATCAGTGAGGAGGTGACAGGGTCCTACGAGCAGTACTTC.